This record concerns one T cell receptor (beta chain) sequence. The protocol was immunoSEQ multiplex PCR, while the TCRdb copy is restricted to in-frame clones and leaves out a portion. This sample has around 70,000 clones, with around 95% found just once. The CDR3 totals 11 residues. Germline-derived CDR1 and CDR2 are DFQATT and SNEGSKA (reference sequence). Between the trimmed V and J ends, which lost 3 bases and 2 bases, there was a span of 4 bases. This entry is derived from a study of technical replicates of blood from a handful of donors. The clonotype originates from a human donor in good health. Sequenced material: T cells isolated from PBMCs. The V gene is TRBV20-1, the J gene TRBJ2-5, with unresolved D. CDR3 region: CSASGQETQYF. Written as DNA, the CDR3 is TGCAGTGCTAGCGGGCAAGAGACCCAGTACTTC.